The 24 T cell receptor beta chains listed next were all sequenced from one sample in a study of T cells in Graves' hyperthyroidism and ophthalmopathy. TCR beta CDR3 sequences were amplified from RNA transcripts. HTBI primers were employed in a first-round RT-PCR of the TCR CDR3. MiXCR was run by TCRdb on the multiplex PCR reads, yielding one entry per CDR3 protein. The table lists about 420,000 distinct CDR3 sequences, roughly an eighth of them singletons. The sample was blood. These receptor sequences come from a woman aged 18-29 years with Graves' hyperthyroidism.

This clonotype was seen at least ten times. This chain links TRBV10-3 with TRBJ2-3; the match to TRBD2 covers 12 bases. Unmatched junction bases numbered 3, after V lost 2 bases and J lost 6 bases. From germline, CDR1 is ENHRY and CDR2 SYGVKD. The CDR3 has 15 residues. CDR3 region: CAISEGLAGTDTQYF. CDR3 in DNA: TGTGCCATCAGTGAGGGACTAGCGGGAACTGATACGCAGTATTTT.

This clonotype appeared many times. J is TRBJ2-7 and V is TRBV18; a possible D gene is TRBD1 (6 bases). The CDR3 has 16 residues. V was shortened by 2 bases and J by 0 bases, with 14 bases between the two germline ends. CDR1 is KGHSH and CDR2 is LQKENI in the germline V gene. The CDR3 sequence: CASSPFTGTNSYEQYF. The CDR3 bases are TGTGCCAGCTCACCATTTACAGGGACCAACTCCTACGAGCAGTACTTC.

V gene TRBV4-2 combines with J gene TRBJ1-4; D perhaps matches TRBD1 (5 bases). CDR1 is LGHNA and CDR2 is YNFKEQ in the germline V gene. The CDR3 covers 15 residues. V was cut by 1 base and J by 5 bases, with 11 bases left in between. CDR3 sequence reads: CASSQAGTGNEKLFF. The CDR3 coding sequence is TGTGCCAGCAGCCAAGCCGGGACGGGAAATGAAAAACTGTTTTTT.

This chain joins TRBV30 and TRBJ1-1; D is possibly TRBD1 (6 bases). Trimming removed 0 bases from V and 0 bases from J, with 11 bases in between. The CDR3 covers 15 residues. CDR1 GTSNPN and CDR2 SVGIG come from the germline V gene (reference sequence). The CDR3, as DNA: TGTGCCTGGAGTGTGGCAGGGGATTTGAACACTGAAGCTTTCTTT. Translated, it gives CAWSVAGDLNTEAFF. The full variable domain, with the rest looked up from reference TRBV30 and TRBJ1-1, is SQTIHQWPATLVQPVGSPLSLECTVEGTSNPNLYWYRQAAGRGLQLLFYSVGIGQISSEVPQNLSASRPQDRQFILSSKKLLLSDSGFYLCAWSVAGDLNTEAFFGQGTRLTVV.

About this clonotype itself: It may be a read error: a sequence one base away is much more abundant. The chain is built from TRBV6-2 or TRBV6-3 and TRBJ2-7; 9 bases line up with TRBD1. There are 15 residues in the CDR3. CDR1 is MNHEY and CDR2 is SVGEGT in the germline V gene. This CDR3 reads CASGYSRDRAHEQYF. For the CDR3, the DNA is TGTGCCAGCGGTTACTCGCGGGACAGGGCCCACGAGCAGTACTTC.

The chain joins TRBV12-3 or TRBV12-4 to TRBJ2-1, with D tentatively TRBD1 or TRBD2 (5 bases each). This CDR3 has 15 amino acids. Trimming stripped 5 bases from V and 0 bases from J, with 11 bases between. CDR3 residues: CASSLPGASYNEQFF. CDR3 DNA sequence: TGTGCCAGCAGTCTCCCCGGGGCCTCCTACAATGAGCAGTTCTTC.

This clonotype was observed many times. This chain joins TRBV12-3 or TRBV12-4 and TRBJ2-2; tentatively, D is TRBD1 (6 bases). The CDR3 sequence is 13 residues long. V lost 8 bases and J lost 7, with 14 bases in between. The CDR3 sequence: CASERTDLGELFF. The CDR3, as DNA: TGTGCCAGCGAAAGGACAGATCTCGGGGAGCTGTTTTTT.

This clonotype was counted many times. The rearrangement uses TRBV12-3 or TRBV12-4 and TRBJ1-4; D unclear. The V end lost 4 bases, the J end lost 6 bases, and 6 bases lay between the germline ends. The CDR3 length is 12 residues. The CDR3 DNA is TGTGCCAGCAGTTGGGATGATGAAAAACTGTTTTTT. Translating gives CASSWDDEKLFF.

The rearrangement uses TRBV30 and TRBJ1-2; 7 bases fit TRBD1. The CDR3 sequence is 14 residues long. From germline, CDR1 is GTSNPN and CDR2 SVGIG (reference sequence). V was pared by 0 bases and J by 4 bases, with 5 bases of the junction left unmatched. The CDR3 DNA follows: TGTGCCTGGAGTGTAACAGGGGCCGCCTATGGCTACACCTTC. The encoded protein is CAWSVTGAAYGYTF. Full variable domain (missing parts from reference TRBV30 and TRBJ1-2): SQTIHQWPATLVQPVGSPLSLECTVEGTSNPNLYWYRQAAGRGLQLLFYSVGIGQISSEVPQNLSASRPQDRQFILSSKKLLLSDSGFYLCAWSVTGAAYGYTFGSGTRLTVV.

Only a few counts were recorded for this clonotype. The chain couples TRBV6-5 to TRBJ2-3; weak D call: TRBD2 (5 bases). The CDR3 is 17 residues long. V lost 6 bases to trimming and J lost 2 bases, with 21 bases between them. Germline V CDR1 and CDR2: MNHEY, SVGAGI. This chain's CDR3 is CASSYRGSGHDTDTQYF. For the CDR3, the DNA is TGTGCCAGCAGCTACCGAGGGAGCGGCCATGACACAGATACGCAGTATTTT.

The V and J genes are TRBV5-4 and TRBJ2-7, with D possibly TRBD2 on 6 matching bases. Trimming pared 4 bases from V and 0 bases from J, leaving 14 bases between. This CDR3 contains 15 residues. Germline V gene lookup returns CDR1 SGHNT and CDR2 YYREEE (reference sequence). The CDR3 protein is CASSQTTGSSYEQYF. As DNA, the CDR3 is TGTGCCAGCAGCCAGACGACCGGGAGCTCCTACGAGCAGTACTTC.

This clonotype appeared many times. This chain uses TRBV7-2 with TRBJ1-3; D is uncertain. This CDR3 has 16 amino acids. Germline CDR1 SGHTA, CDR2 FQGNSA. V lost 2 bases, J lost 3 bases, and 14 bases lay in between. The CDR3 nucleotides are TGTGCCAGCAGCTTAAGCGGTCGGGTTGGTGGAAACACCATATATTTT. It codes for CASSLSGRVGGNTIYF.

This chain uses TRBV7-9 with TRBJ2-7, with no clear D. The CDR3 is 12 residues long. V was pared by 6 bases and J by 7 bases, with 13 bases between. Germline-derived CDR1 and CDR2 are SEHNR and FQNEAQ (reference sequence). The CDR3 spells CASRFAQHEQYF. The CDR3 nucleotides read TGTGCCAGCAGATTTGCCCAGCATGAGCAGTACTTC.

This clonotype was recorded at least ten times. V is TRBV12-3 or TRBV12-4 and J is TRBJ1-3; a weak D match, TRBD1 (6 bases). Trimming shortened V by 1 base and J by 0 bases, and 13 bases separated the two germline ends. CDR3 size: 17 residues. In DNA, the CDR3 is TGTGCCAGCAGTTTAGGCGGGGGGCGACTCTCTGGAAACACCATATATTTT. This translates into CASSLGGGRLSGNTIYF.

This clonotype was counted ten times or more. CDR3 nucleotide sequence: TGTGCCAGCAGCCCTCGTTTGGCCGGGGGAAATGAAAAACTGTTTTTT. Translation: CASSPRLAGGNEKLFF. The rearrangement joins TRBV13 to TRBJ1-4; a weak D match, TRBD1 (5 bases). Trimming pared 5 bases from V and 5 bases from J, leaving 18 bases between. The CDR3 has 16 amino acids. Germline CDR1 is PRHDT and CDR2 is FYEKMQ (reference sequence).

This clonotype was observed at least ten times. The rearrangement uses TRBV13 and TRBJ2-1, with D possibly being TRBD1 (5 bases). Germline lookup yields CDR1 PRHDT and CDR2 FYEKMQ (reference sequence). V lost 0 bases and J lost 9, with 15 bases in between. The CDR3 consists of 15 residues. Here the CDR3 DNA reads TGTGCCAGCAGCTTAGGGAACCCCGGGCAGGGTGAGCAGTTCTTC. Translation: CASSLGNPGQGEQFF.

This clonotype was recorded at least ten times. The chain has TRBV7-2 and TRBJ1-2; D gene uncertain. Germline loops: CDR1 SGHTA, CDR2 FQGNSA. The CDR3 runs 15 residues. With 0 bases removed from V and 6 bases from J, the gap between germline ends came to 14 bases. The CDR3 reads CASSLARLGIDGYTF. As DNA, the CDR3 is TGTGCCAGCAGCTTAGCGCGTTTGGGGATAGATGGCTACACCTTC.

J is TRBJ2-3 and V is TRBV5-1; no definite D call. The CDR3 is 16 residues long. V lost 4 bases, J lost 1 base, and 16 bases lay in between. The V gene's germline CDR1 is SGHRS and CDR2 YFSETQ. Here the CDR3 reads CASSRPGRSGTDTQYF. DNA of the CDR3: TGCGCCAGCAGCCGTCCGGGCCGGTCGGGCACAGATACGCAGTATTTT.

There are many counts of this clonotype. V usage is TRBV4-3 and J usage is TRBJ2-5; no clear D gene. Germline loops: CDR1 LGHNA, CDR2 YSLEER. There are 15 residues in the CDR3. The ends were cut back, 0 bases at V and 5 bases at J, with 13 bases in the middle. This CDR3 reads CASSQDTGSWETQYF. The CDR3 DNA follows: TGCGCCAGCAGCCAAGATACGGGTTCTTGGGAGACCCAGTACTTC.

This clonotype was observed a handful of times. This chain uses TRBV20-1 with TRBJ2-7, with no clear D. Germline loops: CDR1 DFQATT, CDR2 SNEGSKA (reference sequence). V dropped 0 bases and J dropped 2 bases, with 14 bases sitting between them. The CDR3 length is 15 residues. The CDR3 bases are TGCAGTGCTAGAGATCGGGCTAGTTCGCCCTACGAGCAGTACTTC. Translation: CSARDRASSPYEQYF.

The table lists this clonotype with many counts. V and J are TRBV3-1 and TRBJ1-2; D possibly corresponds to TRBD1 (5 bases). Per the germline V gene, CDR1 is LGHDT and CDR2 is YNNKEL (reference sequence). The CDR3 length is 14 residues. V gave up 1 base and J gave up 7 bases, with 13 bases separating them. CDR3 sequence reads: CASSQVAGQGGYTF. As DNA, the CDR3 is TGTGCCAGCAGCCAAGTCGCCGGGCAGGGTGGCTACACCTTC.

This clonotype has a count of ten or more. The rearrangement joins TRBV20-1 to TRBJ1-1, with D hard to call. Germline CDR1 reads DFQATT; CDR2 reads SNEGSKA (reference sequence). This CDR3 spans 11 amino acids. Trimming took 3 bases from V and 3 from J, leaving 5 bases between them. The CDR3 here is CSASWDTEAFF. The CDR3 DNA reads TGCAGTGCTAGTTGGGACACTGAAGCTTTCTTT.

This clonotype was detected once. The chain joins TRBV3-1 to TRBJ2-7; D may be TRBD1 (5 bases). The assigned J gene may be wrong: the sequence end matches TRBJ2-1 better. CDR3 length equals 13 residues. The germline V gene has CDR1 LGHDT and CDR2 YNNKEL (reference sequence). The CDR3 DNA is TGTGCCAGCAAAGGGGCAAATTCCTACGAGCAGTTCTTC. It translates to CASKGANSYEQFF.

This clonotype showed up many times. This rearrangement joins TRBV7-8 to TRBJ2-7, with a tentative D call TRBD2 (5 bases). The germline gives CDR1 SGHVS, CDR2 FQNEAQ. The CDR3 is 14 residues long. V gave up 2 bases and J gave up 2 bases, with 10 bases separating them. The CDR3 protein is CASSLLAGPYEQYF. The CDR3 nucleotides read TGTGCCAGCAGCTTACTAGCCGGGCCCTACGAGCAGTACTTC.